The 25 T cell receptor beta chains listed next were all sequenced from one sample in a study of cytomegalovirus exposure and HLA in healthy donors. Vbeta (60) and Jbeta (13) primers were used in the PCR. Assay used: immunoSEQ multiplex PCR; TCRdb lists only in-frame clones, some missing. The table includes more than 65,000 clones, roughly four fifths detected once. Sequenced input: PBMCs. These receptors all come from a woman aged 55-69 years in good health and CMV-seropositive.

This rearrangement joins TRBV19 to TRBJ1-2; D gene unclear. In germline, CDR1 is LNHDA, CDR2 SQIVND (reference sequence). The V and J ends lost 4 bases and 5 bases respectively, with 14 bases between them. This CDR3 has 14 amino acids. The CDR3 sequence is CASSTGSSGYGYTF. The DNA for the CDR3 is TGTGCCAGTAGTACCGGATCCTCCGGGTATGGCTACACCTTC.

This clone has just one count. The V gene is TRBV15, the J gene TRBJ2-7; 7 bases map to TRBD1. The CDR3 has 16 residues. Trimming took 0 bases from V and 4 from J; bases not matched to a gene: 9. CDR1 is LNHNV, CDR2 YYDKDF, per germline (reference sequence). The CDR3 DNA sequence: TGTGCCACCAGCAGAGAATCGACAGGGCCCCCGTACGAGCAGTACTTC. It translates to CATSRESTGPPYEQYF.

This clone has a single count. The chain employs TRBV19 and TRBJ2-7; D is perhaps TRBD1 (6 bases). The CDR3 is 13 residues long. V was clipped by 5 bases and J by 5 bases, with 13 bases between them. Germline CDR1 LNHDA, CDR2 SQIVND (reference sequence). CDR3 nucleotides: TGTGCCAGTAGTCTACAGGGTTGGAACGAGCAGTACTTC. Translating gives CASSLQGWNEQYF.

The chain employs TRBV9 and TRBJ2-1; tentatively, D is TRBD1 (5 bases). The CDR3 sequence is 14 residues long. CDR1 is SGDLS and CDR2 is YYNGEE in the germline V gene. V was pared by 2 bases and J by 2 bases, with 8 bases between. The CDR3 DNA reads as TGTGCCAGCAGCGTGACCAGGGCCTACAATGAGCAGTTCTTC. This codes for CASSVTRAYNEQFF.

V gene TRBV25-1 combines with J gene TRBJ1-6; the D gene is possibly TRBD1 (5 bases). Germline loops: CDR1 MGHDK, CDR2 SYGVNS. V lost 5 bases and J 7 bases, leaving 12 bases between the germline ends. This CDR3 is 14 amino acids long. Here the CDR3 reads CASSSGRGNSPLHF. For the CDR3, the DNA is TGTGCCAGCAGTTCCGGACGGGGGAATTCACCCCTCCACTTT. The whole variable domain, remainder taken from reference TRBV25-1 and TRBJ1-6, is EADIYQTPRYLVIGTGKKITLECSQTMGHDKMYWYQQDPGMELHLIHYSYGVNSTEKGDLSSESTVSRIRTEHFPLTLESARPSHTSQYLCASSSGRGNSPLHFGNGTRLTVT.

The chain employs TRBV9 and TRBJ2-5, with 7 bases identical to TRBD2. CDR1 is SGDLS and CDR2 is YYNGEE in the germline V gene. The trim removed 0 bases at V and 0 bases at J, leaving 2 bases unmatched. This CDR3 is built from 15 residues. CDR3 nucleotide sequence: TGTGCCAGCAGCGTAGCTGCGGGGGACCAAGAGACCCAGTACTTC. Protein product: CASSVAAGDQETQYF.

The sample holds a few counts of this clone. This rearrangement joins TRBV18 to TRBJ2-5; tentatively, D is TRBD1 (6 bases). This CDR3 contains 14 residues. Germline V gene lookup returns CDR1 KGHSH and CDR2 LQKENI. Trimming left V 3 bases short and J 4 bases short, with 12 bases between. CDR3 sequence: CASSPATGSETQYF. Written as DNA, the CDR3 is TGTGCCAGCTCACCGGCCACAGGGTCAGAGACCCAGTACTTC.

CDR3 coding DNA: TGTGCCAGCAGCGTATACAGTAACACCGGGGAGCTGTTTTTT. Translating it yields CASSVYSNTGELFF. This sequence joins TRBV9 and TRBJ2-2, with D unclear. The ends were cut back, 1 base at V and 2 bases at J, with 6 bases in the middle. Per the germline V gene, CDR1 is SGDLS and CDR2 is YYNGEE. This CDR3 is built from 14 residues.

The rearrangement uses TRBV19 and TRBJ2-3, with a tentative D call TRBD2 (6 bases). This CDR3 has 15 amino acids. Germline assignment: CDR1 LNHDA and CDR2 SQIVND (reference sequence). V was clipped by 3 bases and J by 4 bases, with 14 bases between them. CDR3 nucleotides: TGTGCCAGTAGTATGGGCGGGGTTGGTGCAGATACGCAGTATTTT. Amino acid sequence: CASSMGGVGADTQYF.

V usage is TRBV5-6 and J usage is TRBJ2-5; D may be TRBD2 (5 bases). Germline loops: CDR1 SGHDT, CDR2 YYEEEE. CDR3 length: 14 amino acids. Trimming stripped 0 bases from V and 4 bases from J, with 10 bases between. This CDR3 reads CASSLDWERETQYF. For the CDR3, the DNA is TGTGCCAGCAGCTTGGATTGGGAGCGAGAGACCCAGTACTTC.

This clone showed up just a few times. The gene calls are TRBV29-1 and TRBJ1-4; 8 nucleotides agree with TRBD1. In germline, CDR1 is SQVTM, CDR2 ANQGSEA. V was clipped by 4 bases and J by 7 bases; unmatched bases: 8. This CDR3 region has 14 residues. CDR3 nucleotides: TGCAGCGTTGGACGGACAGGGTTCGGTGAAAAACTGTTTTTT. Translating it yields CSVGRTGFGEKLFF.

This clone was seen only a few times. This sequence joins TRBV5-5 and TRBJ1-6; 11 bases match TRBD1. V shed 4 bases, J shed 10 bases, and the junction held 7 bases outside the gene matches. This CDR3 comprises 15 residues. Germline V lookup: CDR1 SGHKS, CDR2 YYEKEE (reference sequence). The CDR3 sequence is CASSPGQGDSSPLHF. The DNA of the CDR3 is TGTGCCAGCAGCCCGGGACAGGGGGACAGCTCACCCCTCCACTTT.

The rearrangement uses TRBV19 and TRBJ1-4; perhaps TRBD1 as D (6 bases). Between the trimmed V and J ends, which lost 5 bases and 7 bases, there was a span of 14 bases. CDR1 is LNHDA, CDR2 SQIVND, per germline (reference sequence). This CDR3 comprises 14 residues. As DNA, the CDR3 is TGTGCCAGTAGTGCCCAGGGGCGGGTTGAAAAACTGTTTTTT. This sequence encodes CASSAQGRVEKLFF. The full variable domain, in which reference TRBV19 and TRBJ1-4 provide the parts outside the CDR3, is DGGITQSPKYLFRKEGQNVTLSCEQNLNHDAMYWYRQDPGQGLRLIYYSQIVNDFQKGDIAEGYSVSREKKESFPLTVTSAQKNPTAFYLCASSAQGRVEKLFFGSGTQLSVL.

A note on this clone: This CDR3 is missing its conserved last phenylalanine or tryptophan, likely due to a read error. Because the CDR3's place on the DNA is in doubt, the DNA is left out and the CDR3 is given as listed by TCRdb. V and J are TRBV4-2 and TRBJ1-1; the DNA was not compared with TRBD1, the D call given in the table. Germline-derived CDR1 and CDR2 are LGHNA and YNFKEQ. The CDR3 spans 17 residues, counting both ends. The CDR3 is CASSREWVGQGNTEALV.

The chain uses TRBV2 and TRBJ1-1; D unresolved. The CDR3 is 14 residues long. Trimming took off 5 bases at V and 0 bases at J, with 10 bases between the two ends. Germline CDR1 SNHLY, CDR2 FYNNEI. The CDR3 region has the DNA TGTGCCAGCAGTAGGAGGGCAGTGAACACTGAAGCTTTCTTT. Translation: CASSRRAVNTEAFF.

This clone is a singleton in its sample. The CDR3 reads CASSQASTGGVDGYTF. For the CDR3, the DNA is TGCGCCAGCAGCCAAGCCTCCACAGGGGGCGTCGATGGCTACACCTTC. The V and J genes are TRBV4-1 and TRBJ1-2; 9 bases map to TRBD1. CDR3 size: 16 residues. The germline V gene has CDR1 MGHRA and CDR2 YSYEKL. The V segment lost 1 base and the J segment 6 bases; nucleotides outside the gene matches: 9.

CDR3: CASSDSDRGTYGYTF. In DNA form, the CDR3 reads TGCGCCAGCAGTGACTCCGACAGGGGAACCTATGGCTACACCTTC. This chain joins TRBV10-1 and TRBJ1-2; 8 positions agree with TRBD1. CDR3 length: 15 amino acids. The germline V gene encodes CDR1 WNHNN and CDR2 SYGVQD (reference sequence). After removal of 3 bases from V and 4 bases from J, the junction contained 7 bases not matched to a gene.

J is TRBJ2-7 and V is TRBV6-5, with 9 bases identical to TRBD1. The CDR3 runs 14 residues. Germline trimming cut 6 bases from V and 6 bases from J; bases unmatched to any gene: 9. Per germline, CDR1 MNHEY and CDR2 SVGAGI. The CDR3 sequence: CASRSGTGTIEQYF. CDR3 bases: TGTGCCAGCAGATCCGGGACAGGGACGATCGAGCAGTACTTC.

The V call is TRBV6-4, the J call TRBJ2-5, with D possibly TRBD2 on 6 matching bases. Germline V CDR1 and CDR2: MRHNA, SNTAGT. Deletions cut 6 bases from V and 3 bases from J, with 14 bases between. This CDR3 spans 14 amino acids. The CDR3 DNA follows: TGTGCCAGCAGCCGAGAGTGGGGGGAAGAGACCCAGTACTTC. It yields the protein CASSREWGEETQYF.

The count of this clone is one. This sequence joins TRBV9 and TRBJ1-2, with D perhaps matching TRBD1 (5 bases). Germline lookup yields CDR1 SGDLS and CDR2 YYNGEE. The CDR3 length is 14 residues. Deletions cut 3 bases from V and 4 bases from J, with 13 bases between. The CDR3 here is CASSGGRVVYGYTF. CDR3 coding DNA: TGTGCCAGCAGCGGGGGCAGGGTCGTCTATGGCTACACCTTC.

The chain carries TRBV30 and TRBJ1-1, with unresolved D. The germline gives CDR1 GTSNPN, CDR2 SVGIG (reference sequence). The CDR3 runs to 11 residues. The CDR3 here is CLVEGNTEAFF. In DNA form, the CDR3 reads TGTCTCGTTGAGGGGAACACTGAAGCTTTCTTT.

The genes are TRBV9 and TRBJ2-3; 8 bases agree with TRBD2. The V segment lost 0 bases and the J segment 1 base; nucleotides outside the gene matches: 4. CDR3 length: 16 amino acids. CDR1 and CDR2 from the germline V gene are SGDLS and YYNGEE. CDR3 sequence reads: CASSVGGSGGTDTQYF. The CDR3, as DNA: TGTGCCAGCAGCGTAGGGGGTAGCGGGGGCACAGATACGCAGTATTTT. Drawing the rest from reference TRBV9 and TRBJ2-3, the complete variable domain is DSGVTQTPKHLITATGQRVTLRCSPRSGDLSVYWYQQSLDQGLQFLIQYYNGEERAKGNILERFSAQQFPDLHSELNLSSLELGDSALYFCASSVGGSGGTDTQYFGPGTRLTVL.

This chain uses TRBV12-5 with TRBJ1-5; unclear D gene. This CDR3 is built from 11 residues. Trimming left V 5 bases short and J 6 bases short, with 5 bases between. The germline CDR1 and CDR2 sequences are LGHNT and FRNRAP. This CDR3 reads CASGIFQPQHF. The CDR3 bases are TGTGCTAGTGGTATCTTTCAGCCCCAGCATTTT. Filled out from reference TRBV12-5 and TRBJ1-5, the complete variable domain reads DARVTQTPRHKVTEMGQEVTMRCQPILGHNTVFWYRQTMMQGLELLAYFRNRAPLDDSGMPKDRFSAEMPDATLATLKIQPSEPRDSAVYFCASGIFQPQHFGDGTRLSIL.

The rearrangement joins TRBV6-5 to TRBJ1-4; D might be TRBD1 (5 bases). CDR3 length equals 13 residues. V was trimmed by 10 bases and J by 7 bases, leaving 16 bases between them. CDR1 is MNHEY, CDR2 SVGAGI, per germline. The chain's CDR3 is CATRPPGVEKLFF. DNA of the CDR3: TGTGCCACCCGCCCCCCGGGGGTTGAAAAACTGTTTTTT.

This chain joins TRBV28 and TRBJ2-7, with D uncertain. The CDR3 runs to 11 residues. CDR1 is MDHEN and CDR2 is SYDVKM in the germline V gene. Trimming left V 7 bases short and J 2 bases short, with 6 bases between. Here the CDR3 reads CASKTPYEQYF. For the CDR3, the DNA is TGTGCCAGCAAAACACCCTACGAGCAGTACTTC.